This TCR beta chain stems from a study of cytomegalovirus exposure and HLA in healthy donors. Study-wide findings and caveats: Researchers reported that a few CMV-associated chains were confirmed in vitro as CMV antigen-specific.

This clone was observed a few times. Its cognate antigen is unknown. The junction differs from germline at one of its ends, possibly a read error. PCR employed 60 Vbeta and 13 Jbeta primers. Only in-frame clones appear in the TCRdb table, and some are missing; sequencing was by immunoSEQ multiplex PCR. This sample has about 95,000 clones, with about 75% found just once. Source material: PBMCs. The clonotype was recovered from a woman aged 40 to 50 in good health and CMV-seronegative.

CDR3 coding DNA: TGTGCCAGCAGCCCTGCGGGAGACACTCGGTTCTTC. Its translation: CASSPAGDTRFF. V usage is TRBV7-8 and J usage is TRBJ2-7; TRBD2 aligns across 7 bases. The CDR3 has 12 amino acids. Germline CDR1 is SGHVS and CDR2 is FQNEAQ.